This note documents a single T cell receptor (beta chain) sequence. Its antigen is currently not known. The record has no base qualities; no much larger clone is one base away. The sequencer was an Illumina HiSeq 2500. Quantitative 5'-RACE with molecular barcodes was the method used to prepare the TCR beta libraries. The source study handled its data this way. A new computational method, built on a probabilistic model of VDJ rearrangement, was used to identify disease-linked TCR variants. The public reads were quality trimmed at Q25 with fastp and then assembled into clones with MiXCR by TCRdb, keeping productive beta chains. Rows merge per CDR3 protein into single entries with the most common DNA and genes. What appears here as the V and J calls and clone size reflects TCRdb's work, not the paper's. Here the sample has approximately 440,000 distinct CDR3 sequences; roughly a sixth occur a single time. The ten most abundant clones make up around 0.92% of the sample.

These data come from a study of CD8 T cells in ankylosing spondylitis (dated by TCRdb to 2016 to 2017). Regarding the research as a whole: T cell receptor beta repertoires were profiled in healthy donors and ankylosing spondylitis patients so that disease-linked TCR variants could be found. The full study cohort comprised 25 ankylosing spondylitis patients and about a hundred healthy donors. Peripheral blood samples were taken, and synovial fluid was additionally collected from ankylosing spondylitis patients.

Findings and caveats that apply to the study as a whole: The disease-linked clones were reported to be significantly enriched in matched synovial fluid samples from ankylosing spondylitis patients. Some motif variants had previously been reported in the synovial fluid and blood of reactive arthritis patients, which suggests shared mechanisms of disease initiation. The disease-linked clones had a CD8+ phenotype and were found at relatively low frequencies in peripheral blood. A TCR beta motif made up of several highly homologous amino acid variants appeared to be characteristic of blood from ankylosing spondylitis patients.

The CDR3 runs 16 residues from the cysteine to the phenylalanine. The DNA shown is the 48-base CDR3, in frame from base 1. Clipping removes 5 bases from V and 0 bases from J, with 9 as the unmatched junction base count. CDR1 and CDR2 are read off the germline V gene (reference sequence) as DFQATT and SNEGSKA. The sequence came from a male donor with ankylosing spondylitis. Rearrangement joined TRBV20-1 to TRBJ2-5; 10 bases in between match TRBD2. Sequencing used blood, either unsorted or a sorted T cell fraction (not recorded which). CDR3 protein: CSAPNGLAAYQETQYF. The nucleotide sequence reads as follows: TGCAGTGCTCCAAACGGACTAGCGGCCTACCAAGAGACCCAGTACTTC.